This TCR beta chain was recovered during a study of blood T cell repertoires in COVID-19. About the research overall: Samples taken during acute and convalescent COVID-19 were collected in the United States, Italy and Spain. In each case, the material was cDNA or gDNA derived from T cells, B-cell-depleted T cells, or PBMCs.

The CDR3 loop spans 15 amino acids. Germline V CDR1 and CDR2: MNHEY, SMNVEV (reference sequence). V gave up 5 bases and J gave up 9 bases, with 23 bases separating them. Authors' methods: It was from reference gene primer amplification that nucleated cell counts were estimated. Clones were read by immunoSEQ multiplex PCR, and TCRdb kept only the in-frame ones, dropping some. The DNA was the basis for D and trimming; V, J and clone size are from that table. The sample consists of some 230,000 clones, more than 85% of them appearing once. Enrolled during active infection, Seattle patients were then followed longitudinally.

Sequencing used peripheral blood. The chain carries TRBV27 and TRBJ2-7; tentatively, D is TRBD2 (6 bases). This clonotype originated in a woman in her forties or fifties with COVID-19, enrolled during active disease. DNA of the CDR3: TGTGCCAGCAGTCCGGATGGACGGGGGATGGATGGGCAGTACTTC. Protein product: CASSPDGRGMDGQYF.